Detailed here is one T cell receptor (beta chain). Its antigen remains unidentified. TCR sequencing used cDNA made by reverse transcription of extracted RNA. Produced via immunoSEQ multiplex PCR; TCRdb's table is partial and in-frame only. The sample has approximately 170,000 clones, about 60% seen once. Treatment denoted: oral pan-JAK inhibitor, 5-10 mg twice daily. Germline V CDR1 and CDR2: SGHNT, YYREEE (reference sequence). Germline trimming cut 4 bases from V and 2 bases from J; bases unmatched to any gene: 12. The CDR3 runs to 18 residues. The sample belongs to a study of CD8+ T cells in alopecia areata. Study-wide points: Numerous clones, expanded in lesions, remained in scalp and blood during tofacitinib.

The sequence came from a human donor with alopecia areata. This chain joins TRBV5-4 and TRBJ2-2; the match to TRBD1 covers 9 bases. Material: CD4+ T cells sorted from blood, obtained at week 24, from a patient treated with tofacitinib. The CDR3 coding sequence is TGTGCCAGCAGCCAAGGGGACAGGGCTTGGGTCAACACCGGGGAGCTGTTTTTT. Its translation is CASSQGDRAWVNTGELFF.